This T cell receptor (beta chain) originates from a study of radiation and T cells in renal cell carcinoma. Study-level points and caveats: Baseline intratumoral clonotype presence is unknown without pretreatment biopsies. From baseline, blood top tumor clonotypes peaked at 2 weeks post-radiation.

Time point reported: blood 4 weeks post-SBRT, at nephrectomy. Treatment: 15 Gy SBRT to primary tumor, nephrectomy 4 weeks later. Nephrectomy followed 15 Gy stereotactic body radiation by 4 weeks. For this clone: Its specificity is not known.

TCRdb's copy holds only in-frame clones and misses some; the assay was immunoSEQ multiplex PCR. There are under 200,000 clones in the sample; 88% occur only once, and 11% lies in the top ten. V was shortened by 0 bases and J by 2 bases, with 6 bases between the two germline ends. The CDR3 contains 14 residues. Germline V gives CDR1 SGHRS, CDR2 YFSETQ. Source: blood, taken from a patient whose treatment included radiotherapy and nephrectomy. The TCR comes from a woman aged 45-65 years with renal cell carcinoma. The J gene is TRBJ1-3, the V gene TRBV5-1; D gene ambiguous. The CDR3 here is CASSLAPAGNTIYF. CDR3 sequence (DNA): TGCGCCAGCAGCTTGGCACCAGCTGGAAACACCATATATTTT.